Sequencing of this TCR beta chain was carried out in a study of human T cells and chemical hapten exposure. Across the whole study: Per-sample TCR yield variation was attributed mainly to small pooled library volume differences. Overall study findings and caveats: TCRs above 1 in 1000 frequency did not change with DPC sensitization.

Germline V gene data show CDR1 as SQVTM and CDR2 as ANQGSEA. The V segment lost 7 bases and the J segment 3 bases; nucleotides outside the gene matches: 8. The CDR3 is made up of 13 amino acids. This clonotype showed up just a few times. Antigen unknown. Regarding time point: healthy volunteer bleed at 2 weeks. Before extraction, the whole blood was not fractionated, and total RNA was taken from it. The library gave individual cDNA molecules unique molecular identifiers. In the source study's methods: A typical sample had roughly 96,000 TCRs, with about 23,224 to 750,000 overall. TCRdb re-called the RACE reads with MiXCR, one entry per CDR3 protein. The V and J calls come from TCRdb's annotation, not from the publication. Of 100,000 to 150,000 distinct CDR3 sequences listed, approximately 10% were seen once; the top ten hold 1.5% to 2%.

The TCR was taken from a male donor in good health. Some clones in this sample may be carry-over from other donors' samples. Sequenced input: whole blood. V is TRBV29-1 and J is TRBJ2-5; the match to TRBD1 covers 7 bases. DNA of the CDR3: TGCAGCGCCTCTGAGGGGGCTAAAGAGACCCAGTACTTC. It specifies CSASEGAKETQYF. Using reference TRBV29-1 and TRBJ2-5 for the parts outside the CDR3, the full variable domain is SAVISQKPSRDICQRGTSLTIQCQVDSQVTMMFWYRQQPGQSLTLIATANQGSEATYESGFVIDKFPISRPNLTFSTLTVSNMSPEDSSIYLCSASEGAKETQYFGPGTRLLVL.